Listed below are T cell receptor beta chains from one sample, sequenced in a study of cytomegalovirus exposure and HLA in healthy donors. Profiling relied on immunoSEQ multiplex PCR, and the TCRdb table lists in-frame clones only, not all of them. The data contain 90,000 to 110,000 clones, around 81% of them singletons. The specimen was PBMCs. The receptors stem from a woman in her 30s in good health and CMV-seronegative. Each CDR3 is given with its conserved first and last residue. The D gene is left open where the match is weak. Clone size, where shown, is once, few, many, or a class for clones that have expanded.

abundance: .
d_gene: .
j_gene: TRBJ1-2
v_gene: TRBV30
CDR3nt: TGTGCCTGGAGTGTAGGAGGGGTCGGCTACACCTTC
CDR3aa: CAWSVGGVGYTF

abundance: .
d_gene: .
j_gene: TRBJ2-2
v_gene: TRBV9
CDR3nt: TGTGCCAGCAGCGGGCAGGGGCGGAACACCGGGGAGCTGTTTTTT
CDR3aa: CASSGQGRNTGELFF

abundance: .
d_gene: .
j_gene: TRBJ2-3
v_gene: TRBV2
CDR3nt: TGTGCCAGCAGTGTAGGGAGGTCCACAGATACGCAGTATTTT
CDR3aa: CASSVGRSTDTQYF

abundance: .
d_gene: .
j_gene: TRBJ2-5
v_gene: TRBV28
CDR3nt: TGTGCCAGCAGTAAGAATCAGGGGCAGGAGACCCAGTACTTC
CDR3aa: CASSKNQGQETQYF

abundance: .
d_gene: .
j_gene: TRBJ1-2
v_gene: TRBV15
CDR3nt: TGTGCCACCAGCACCCCCGGTGTGAGAGGAAACGACTATGGCTACACCTTC
CDR3aa: CATSTPGVRGNDYGYTF

abundance: few
d_gene: .
j_gene: TRBJ1-1
v_gene: TRBV6-5
CDR3nt: TGTGCCAGCAGTTACCCCCCGGGGGTAGAAGCTTTCTTT
CDR3aa: CASSYPPGVEAFF

abundance: .
d_gene: .
j_gene: TRBJ2-3
v_gene: TRBV11-2
CDR3nt: TGTGCCAGCAGCTTAGGAAGAGGCAGCACAGATACGCAGTATTTT
CDR3aa: CASSLGRGSTDTQYF

abundance: .
d_gene: .
j_gene: TRBJ2-1
v_gene: TRBV7-8
CDR3nt: TGTGCCAGCAGCTTCCTCGGGGGGCCCGGCTCCTACAATGAGCAGTTCTTC
CDR3aa: CASSFLGGPGSYNEQFF

abundance: .
d_gene: TRBD2
j_gene: TRBJ2-5
v_gene: TRBV19
CDR3nt: TGTGCCAGTAGTATGGGGGGACTAGCGAGGGAGACCCAGTACTTC
CDR3aa: CASSMGGLARETQYF

abundance: .
d_gene: .
j_gene: TRBJ2-5
v_gene: TRBV18
CDR3nt: TGTGCCAGCTCGCTTAGGGGGAAGGAGACCCAGTACTTC
CDR3aa: CASSLRGKETQYF

abundance: .
d_gene: .
j_gene: TRBJ2-7
v_gene: TRBV6-1
CDR3nt: TGTGCCAGCACGGGGTTCTACGAGCAGTACTTC
CDR3aa: CASTGFYEQYF

abundance: .
d_gene: .
j_gene: TRBJ2-1
v_gene: TRBV7-2
CDR3nt: TGTGCCAGCAGATTGGGGGGAGAGCAGTTCTTC
CDR3aa: CASRLGGEQFF